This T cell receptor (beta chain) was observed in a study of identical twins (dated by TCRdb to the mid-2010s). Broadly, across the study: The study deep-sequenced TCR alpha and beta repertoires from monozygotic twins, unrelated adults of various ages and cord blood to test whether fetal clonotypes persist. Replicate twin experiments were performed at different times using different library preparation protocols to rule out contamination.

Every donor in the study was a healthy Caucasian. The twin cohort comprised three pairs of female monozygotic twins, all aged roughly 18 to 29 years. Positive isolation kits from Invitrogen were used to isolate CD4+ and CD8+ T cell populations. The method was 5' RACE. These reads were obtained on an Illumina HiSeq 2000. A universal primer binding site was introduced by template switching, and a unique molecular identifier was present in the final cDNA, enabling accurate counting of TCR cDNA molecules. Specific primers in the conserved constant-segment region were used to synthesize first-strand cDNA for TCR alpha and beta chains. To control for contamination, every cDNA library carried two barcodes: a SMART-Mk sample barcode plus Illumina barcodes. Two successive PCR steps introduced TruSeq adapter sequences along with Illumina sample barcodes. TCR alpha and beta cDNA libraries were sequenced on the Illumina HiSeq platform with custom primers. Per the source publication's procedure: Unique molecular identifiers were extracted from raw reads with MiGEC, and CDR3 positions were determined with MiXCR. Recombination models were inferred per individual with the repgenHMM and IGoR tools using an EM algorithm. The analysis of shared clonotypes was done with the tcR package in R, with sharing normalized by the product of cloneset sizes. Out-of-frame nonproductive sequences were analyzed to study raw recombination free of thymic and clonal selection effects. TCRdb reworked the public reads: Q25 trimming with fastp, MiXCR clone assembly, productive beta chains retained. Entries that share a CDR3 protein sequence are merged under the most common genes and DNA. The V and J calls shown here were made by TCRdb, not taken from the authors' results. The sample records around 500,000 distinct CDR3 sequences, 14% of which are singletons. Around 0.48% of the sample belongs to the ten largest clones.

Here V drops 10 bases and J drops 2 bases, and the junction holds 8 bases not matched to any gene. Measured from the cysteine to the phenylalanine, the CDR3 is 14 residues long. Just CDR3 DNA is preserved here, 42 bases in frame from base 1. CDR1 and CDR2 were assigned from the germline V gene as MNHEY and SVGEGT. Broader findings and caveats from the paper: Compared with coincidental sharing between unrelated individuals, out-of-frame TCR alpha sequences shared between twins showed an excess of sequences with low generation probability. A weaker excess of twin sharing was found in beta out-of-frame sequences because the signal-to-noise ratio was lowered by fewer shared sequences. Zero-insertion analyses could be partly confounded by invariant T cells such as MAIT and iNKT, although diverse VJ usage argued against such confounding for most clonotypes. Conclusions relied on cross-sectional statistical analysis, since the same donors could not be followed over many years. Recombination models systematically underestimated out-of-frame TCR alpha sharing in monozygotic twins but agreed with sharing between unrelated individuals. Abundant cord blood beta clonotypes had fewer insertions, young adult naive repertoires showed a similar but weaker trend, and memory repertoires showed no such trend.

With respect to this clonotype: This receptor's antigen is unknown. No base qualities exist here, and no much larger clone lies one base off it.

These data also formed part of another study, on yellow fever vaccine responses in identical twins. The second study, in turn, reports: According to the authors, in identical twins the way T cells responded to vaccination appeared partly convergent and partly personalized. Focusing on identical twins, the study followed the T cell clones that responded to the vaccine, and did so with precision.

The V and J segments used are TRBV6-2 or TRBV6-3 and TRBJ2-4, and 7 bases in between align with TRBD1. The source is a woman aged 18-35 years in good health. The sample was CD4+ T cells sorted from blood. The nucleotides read TGTGCCACACTGGACAGGCGATCCAAAAACATTCAGTACTTC. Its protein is CATLDRRSKNIQYF.